The source of this T cell receptor beta chain is a study of regulatory T cells in long-lasting Graves disease. HTBI primers from iRepertoire and Arm-PCR of CDR3 regions yielded the TCR beta libraries. From the multiplex PCR reads, TCRdb called clonotypes with MiXCR, one entry per CDR3 protein. This sample has 400,000 to 500,000 distinct CDR3 sequences; less than 25% occur once, and the top ten carry around 13%. This clonotype was recorded a few times. Its antigen is as yet unknown. Study findings and constraints: Limited sample numbers may have lowered accuracy. Newly diagnosed patients had higher TCR diversity than persistent Graves' patients did.

V gave up 6 bases and J gave up 6 bases, with 6 bases separating them. CDR3 size: 11 residues. Germline V gene data show CDR1 as SNHLY and CDR2 as FYNNEI. Time point in this sample: persistent/refractory GD, antithyroid drugs over 5 years with positive TRAb. RNA extracted from PBMCs served as the sequencing template. Patients came from an endocrinology department in Xi'an, China. This chain joins TRBV2 and TRBJ1-5; D unclear. The clonotype originates from a female donor with Graves disease. The sample consisted of peripheral blood mononuclear cells (PBMCs), taken when the disease was refractory, from a patient treated with antithyroid drugs. The CDR3 is CASRVSQPQHF. The CDR3 DNA is TGTGCCAGCAGGGTCAGTCAGCCCCAGCATTTT.